The 3 T cell receptor beta chains below were found in one sample sequenced in a study of T cell repertoires in cytomegalovirus infection. TCRdb called the reads again in MiXCR, with one record for every CDR3 protein. This table has about 330,000 distinct CDR3 sequences, roughly 34% appearing once. For these TCRs, the target antigens are not known. This material consisted of cultured PBMCs, taken from culture after CMV antigen stimulation. All receptors derive from a human donor in good health (CMV status not recorded). Some clones in this sample may be carry-over from other donors' samples.

This clonotype was counted a few times. This chain joins TRBV7-2 and TRBJ2-4; TRBD2 matches 7 bases. There are 16 residues in the CDR3. The germline CDR1 and CDR2 sequences are SGHTA and FQGNSA. After removal of 1 base from V and 0 bases from J, the junction contained 3 bases not matched to a gene. The CDR3 reads CASSLDAGVAKNIQYF. The CDR3 region has the DNA TGTGCCAGCAGCTTAGATGCGGGGGTAGCCAAAAACATTCAGTACTTC.

CDR3 residues: CSVTKLDEQFF. In nucleotides, the CDR3 is TGCAGCGTCACTAAGCTGGATGAGCAGTTCTTC. V gene TRBV29-1 combines with J gene TRBJ2-1; D remains ambiguous. Trimming took 6 bases from V and 8 from J, leaving 11 bases between them. CDR3 length equals 11 residues. Per the germline V gene, CDR1 is SQVTM and CDR2 is ANQGSEA.

This clonotype was recorded many times. J is TRBJ2-2 and V is TRBV7-2; perhaps TRBD1 as D (6 bases). With 3 bases removed from V and 2 bases from J, the gap between germline ends came to 7 bases. This CDR3 contains 14 residues. Germline-derived CDR1 and CDR2 are SGHTA and FQGNSA. The CDR3 nucleotides read TGTGCCAGCAGCTTGGACAGCAACACCGGGGAGCTGTTTTTT. This sequence encodes CASSLDSNTGELFF.